One and the same sample provided the 32 T cell receptor beta chains below, sequenced in a study of regulatory and conventional T cells in RAG deficiency. The protocol was immunoSEQ multiplex PCR, while the TCRdb copy is restricted to in-frame clones and leaves out a portion. Here the sample spans about 46,000 clones, 85% to 90% being singletons. The sorted conventional CD4+ T cells were CD25-low and CD127-high, with genomic DNA sequenced. The same data also contributed to another study, on regulatory T cells. This second study says: The PCR used 52 TRBV and 13 TRBJ primers.

Sequenced: CD4+ effector T cells sorted from blood. The source of these receptors is a human donor in good health.

Here the CDR3 DNA reads TGTGCTTCAAATCGACAGGGTAGCACCGGGGAGCTGTTTTTT. Translated, it gives CASNRQGSTGELFF. This sequence joins TRBV19 and TRBJ2-2, with 7 nucleotides matching TRBD1. Germline V gene lookup returns CDR1 LNHDA and CDR2 SQIVND (reference sequence). The CDR3 has 14 residues.

V gene TRBV28 combines with J gene TRBJ1-5; a possible D gene is TRBD1 (6 bases). CDR1 is MDHEN, CDR2 SYDVKM, per germline. The CDR3 runs 13 residues. V was shortened by 6 bases and J by 4 bases, with 10 bases between the two germline ends. The CDR3 nucleotides are TGTGCCAGCAGAAGGACAGAAAATCAGCCCCAGCATTTT. This sequence encodes CASRRTENQPQHF. The variable domain in full, with the rest retrieved from reference TRBV28 and TRBJ1-5, is DVKVTQSSRYLVKRTGEKVFLECVQDMDHENMFWYRQDPGLGLRLIYFSYDVKMKEKGDIPEGYSVSREKKERFSLILESASTNQTSMYLCASRRTENQPQHFGDGTRLSIL.

This chain uses TRBV6-1 with TRBJ2-1; D is undetermined. The V gene lost 6 bases and the J gene lost 9 bases, with 15 bases spanning the gap. The CDR3 spans 13 residues. Germline values: CDR1 MNHNS, CDR2 SASEGT. The CDR3 protein is CASRGVGVAEQFF. For the CDR3, the DNA is TGTGCCAGCAGGGGTGTTGGAGTGGCTGAGCAGTTCTTC.

The V gene is TRBV9, the J gene TRBJ1-1; D ambiguous. The CDR3 runs 14 residues. The ends were cut back, 1 base at V and 4 bases at J, with 11 bases in the middle. Germline V gene sequence: CDR1 SGDLS, CDR2 YYNGEE. The CDR3 region has the DNA TGTGCCAGCAGCGTACTGGGCGGACCCACTGAAGCTTTCTTT. Amino acid sequence: CASSVLGGPTEAFF.

The table lists this clone with a count of one. The chain employs TRBV5-4 and TRBJ2-7; the D is unclear. The V and J ends lost 3 bases and 5 bases respectively, with 12 bases between them. This CDR3 has 13 residues. From germline, CDR1 is SGHNT and CDR2 YYREEE (reference sequence). The CDR3 loop is CASSWEVGHEQYF. CDR3 in DNA: TGTGCCAGCAGCTGGGAAGTTGGCCACGAGCAGTACTTC. The variable domain in full, completed from reference TRBV5-4 and TRBJ2-7, reads ETGVTQSPTHLIKTRGQQVTLRCSSQSGHNTVSWYQQALGQGPQFIFQYYREEENGRGNFPPRFSGLQFPNYSSELNVNALELDDSALYLCASSWEVGHEQYFGPGTRLTVT.

The gene calls are TRBV29-1 and TRBJ1-5, with D maybe TRBD1 (5 bases). Trimming took 6 bases from V and 0 from J, leaving 15 bases between them. This CDR3 region has 15 residues. Germline CDR1 and CDR2: SQVTM and ANQGSEA. CDR3 nucleotides: TGCAGCGTGACAACCGGGACGGATAGCAATCAGCCCCAGCATTTT. Translating gives CSVTTGTDSNQPQHF.

The rearrangement uses TRBV14 and TRBJ2-1; D might be TRBD1 or TRBD2, each matching 5 bases. The germline CDR1 and CDR2 sequences are SGHDN and FVKESK. Between the trimmed V and J ends, which lost 8 bases and 9 bases, there was a span of 20 bases. The CDR3 is made up of 14 amino acids. Here the CDR3 DNA reads TGTGCCAGCTCTTCGCAGGGAGTCTTTGGTGAGCAGTTCTTC. Its protein product is CASSSQGVFGEQFF.

The chain recombines TRBV18 with TRBJ1-1; weak D call: TRBD1 (6 bases). Trimming took off 2 bases at V and 4 bases at J, with 11 bases between the two ends. Germline-derived CDR1 and CDR2 are KGHSH and LQKENI. The CDR3 is 14 residues long. CDR3 sequence reads: CASSPLGGSTEAFF. The CDR3 nucleotides read TGTGCCAGCTCACCATTAGGGGGGAGCACTGAAGCTTTCTTT.

Comments on this clone: Within the sample, other DNA sequences also encode this same CDR3. The chain is built from TRBV7-8 and TRBJ2-5; D gene unclear. V was shortened by 3 bases and J by 4 bases, with 6 bases between the two germline ends. This CDR3 contains 12 residues. CDR1 and CDR2 from the germline V gene are SGHVS and FQNEAQ. For the CDR3, the DNA is TGTGCCAGCAGCTTGTCAGGAGAGACCCAGTACTTC. Protein sequence: CASSLSGETQYF.

The chain joins TRBV5-1 to TRBJ2-1; tentatively, D is TRBD1 or TRBD2 (5 bases each). The CDR3 has 15 residues. Germline V lookup: CDR1 SGHRS, CDR2 YFSETQ. Trimming shortened V by 0 bases and J by 4 bases, and 11 bases separated the two germline ends. CDR3 residues: CASSLAGQGYNEQFF. The CDR3 region has the DNA TGCGCCAGCAGCTTGGCGGGGCAGGGATACAATGAGCAGTTCTTC. Full variable domain (outside the CDR3, taken from reference TRBV5-1 and TRBJ2-1): KAGVTQTPRYLIKTRGQQVTLSCSPISGHRSVSWYQQTPGQGLQFLFEYFSETQRNKGNFPGRFSGRQFSNSRSEMNVSTLELGDSALYLCASSLAGQGYNEQFFGPGTRLTVL.

The chain uses TRBV11-3 and TRBJ1-1; D gene uncertain. Trimming cost V 3 bases and J 0 bases, with 5 bases left between them. The CDR3 runs 13 residues. Germline V lookup: CDR1 SGHNT, CDR2 YENEEA. The CDR3 bases are TGTGCCAGCAGCTTTAGCGTGAACACTGAAGCTTTCTTT. This sequence encodes CASSFSVNTEAFF. Looking up the rest from reference TRBV11-3 and TRBJ1-1 gives the full variable domain: EAGVVQSPRYKIIEKKQPVAFWCNPISGHNTLYWYLQNLGQGPELLIRYENEEAVDDSQLPKDRFSAERLKGVDSTLKIQPAELGDSAVYLCASSFSVNTEAFFGQGTRLTVV.

The chain recombines TRBV19 with TRBJ2-3; D might be TRBD1 (6 bases). The V gene lost 0 bases and the J gene lost 0 bases, with 16 bases spanning the gap. Germline CDR1 is LNHDA and CDR2 is SQIVND (reference sequence). The CDR3 extends over 18 amino acids. The CDR3 sequence is CASSIEDGRGFSTDTQYF. The DNA for the CDR3 is TGTGCCAGTAGTATAGAGGACGGAAGGGGGTTTAGCACAGATACGCAGTATTTT.

The V gene is TRBV9, the J gene TRBJ2-5; TRBD2 is a possible D gene (7 bases). Germline CDR1 SGDLS, CDR2 YYNGEE. The V and J ends lost 4 bases and 5 bases respectively, with 21 bases between them. The CDR3 spans 16 residues. The CDR3 DNA sequence: TGTGCCAGCAGCCCAGGAGGGGGGGTAAGAGGGGAGACCCAGTACTTC. It specifies CASSPGGGVRGETQYF.

This chain uses TRBV2 with TRBJ1-2; a weak D match, TRBD1 (6 bases). Per the germline V gene, CDR1 is SNHLY and CDR2 is FYNNEI. The CDR3 contains 11 residues. The V end lost 7 bases, the J end lost 4 bases, and 7 bases lay between the germline ends. CDR3 sequence (DNA): TGTGCCAGCAAGGACAGCTATGGCTACACCTTC. Residues: CASKDSYGYTF.

This chain uses TRBV4-1 with TRBJ2-5, with D possibly matching TRBD2 (6 bases). The CDR3 covers 12 residues. Germline assignment: CDR1 MGHRA and CDR2 YSYEKL. V dropped 4 bases and J dropped 3 bases, with 6 bases sitting between them. The CDR3 region has the DNA TGCGCCAGCAGCCGGGGGGAAGAGACCCAGTACTTC. Translation gives CASSRGEETQYF.

The chain couples TRBV19 to TRBJ1-3, with TRBD1 matching 9 bases. CDR3 length: 16 residues. V shed 4 bases, J shed 4 bases, and the junction held 8 bases outside the gene matches. Germline values: CDR1 LNHDA, CDR2 SQIVND (reference sequence). The CDR3 DNA sequence: TGTGCCAGTAGTACAACGTGGACAGGGGCAGGAAACACCATATATTTT. It specifies CASSTTWTGAGNTIYF.

This chain joins TRBV29-1 and TRBJ1-1; D might be TRBD1 (6 bases). Germline V gives CDR1 SQVTM, CDR2 ANQGSEA. This CDR3 has 11 residues. V was shortened by 7 bases and J by 3 bases, with 9 bases between the two germline ends. The CDR3 sequence is CSGRQDTEAFF. DNA of the CDR3: TGCAGCGGGAGACAGGACACTGAAGCTTTCTTT. The whole variable domain, filled in from reference TRBV29-1 and TRBJ1-1, reads SAVISQKPSRDICQRGTSLTIQCQVDSQVTMMFWYRQQPGQSLTLIATANQGSEATYESGFVIDKFPISRPNLTFSTLTVSNMSPEDSSIYLCSGRQDTEAFFGQGTRLTVV.

By sample fraction, this clone is medium-sized. This sequence joins TRBV18 and TRBJ1-1; no definite D call. Trimming cost V 1 base and J 3 bases, with 6 bases left between them. The CDR3 spans 13 residues. CDR1 is KGHSH and CDR2 is LQKENI in the germline V gene. CDR3 sequence reads: CASSPQKDTEAFF. CDR3 nucleotide sequence: TGTGCCAGCTCACCACAAAAAGACACTGAAGCTTTCTTT.

The chain has TRBV19 and TRBJ1-1; the match to TRBD1 covers 7 bases. Germline lookup yields CDR1 LNHDA and CDR2 SQIVND (reference sequence). The CDR3 loop spans 14 amino acids. The junction had 6 bases not matched to a gene; V was cut back by 7 bases and J by 1 base. The CDR3 loop reads CASTVTGANTEAFF. CDR3 nucleotides: TGTGCCAGTACCGTTACAGGGGCGAACACTGAAGCTTTCTTT.

This chain links TRBV29-1 with TRBJ1-1; a possible D gene is TRBD1 (5 bases). Trimming took 4 bases from V and 6 from J, leaving 15 bases between them. CDR1 is SQVTM and CDR2 is ANQGSEA in the germline V gene. The CDR3 runs 13 residues. CDR3 nucleotide sequence: TGCAGCGTTGCGAGGGACCCCCAGTCTGAAGCTTTCTTT. Protein product: CSVARDPQSEAFF.

This chain links TRBV19 with TRBJ2-1; 9 bases fit TRBD2. V trimming: 3 bases; J trimming: 11 bases; junction bases outside the gene matches: 11. CDR1 is LNHDA, CDR2 SQIVND, per germline (reference sequence). This CDR3 is built from 15 residues. CDR3 in amino acids: CASSITSGYSDKQFF. Written as DNA, the CDR3 is TGTGCCAGTAGTATCACTAGCGGGTACTCCGACAAGCAGTTCTTC.

The V and J genes are TRBV18 and TRBJ2-1; D perhaps matches TRBD1 (5 bases). There are 14 residues in the CDR3. Per the germline V gene, CDR1 is KGHSH and CDR2 is LQKENI. With 2 bases removed from V and 6 bases from J, the gap between germline ends came to 11 bases. The CDR3 protein is CASSPGATFNEQFF. CDR3 DNA sequence: TGTGCCAGCTCACCAGGGGCTACCTTCAATGAGCAGTTCTTC. Full variable domain (outside the CDR3, taken from reference TRBV18 and TRBJ2-1): NAGVMQNPRHLVRRRGQEARLRCSPMKGHSHVYWYRQLPEEGLKFMVYLQKENIIDESGMPKERFSAEFPKEGPSILRIQQVVRGDSAAYFCASSPGATFNEQFFGPGTRLTVL.

The table lists this clone with a count of one. V and J are TRBV7-8 and TRBJ2-7; perhaps TRBD1 as D (6 bases). The ends were cut back, 3 bases at V and 1 base at J, with 10 bases in the middle. The CDR3 is 14 residues long. Germline V gene sequence: CDR1 SGHVS, CDR2 FQNEAQ. This CDR3 is CASSFQGPSYEQYF. For the CDR3, the DNA is TGTGCCAGCAGCTTCCAGGGGCCGTCCTACGAGCAGTACTTC.

The chain has TRBV18 and TRBJ1-6; 12 bases fit TRBD1. Trimming cost V 3 bases and J 10 bases; bases outside gene matches: 7. CDR1 is KGHSH, CDR2 LQKENI, per germline. This CDR3 has 16 amino acids. CDR3: CASSPLGQGAWSPLHF. The CDR3 DNA reads as TGTGCCAGCTCACCCCTGGGACAGGGGGCTTGGTCACCCCTCCACTTT.

The sample holds one count of this clone. One end of the junction does not line up with germline, which may come from a read error. J is TRBJ2-7 and V is TRBV11-3; D might be TRBD1 (6 bases). This CDR3 spans 15 amino acids. Per the germline V gene, CDR1 is SGHNT and CDR2 is YENEEA. For the CDR3, the DNA is TGTGTCAGCAGCTTAGACGCAGGGGTAAGCTACGAGCAGTACTTC. Translated, it gives CVSSLDAGVSYEQYF.

The chain uses TRBV27 and TRBJ2-7, with 7 bases lining up with TRBD2. V lost 0 bases to trimming and J lost 7 bases; unmatched junction nucleotides: 3. The CDR3 spans 13 residues. CDR1 is MNHEY and CDR2 is SMNVEV in the germline V gene (reference sequence). This CDR3 is CASSLSGGGEQYF. CDR3 DNA: TGTGCCAGCAGTTTATCCGGCGGGGGTGAGCAGTACTTC.

J is TRBJ2-1 and V is TRBV5-4; 10 bases are a match to TRBD2. The V gene end was trimmed by 0 bases and the J gene end by 9 bases; junction bases not matched to a gene: 12. CDR1 SGHNT and CDR2 YYREEE come from the germline V gene (reference sequence). This CDR3 contains 17 residues. CDR3 in amino acids: CASSLALLAGDIGEQFF. In nucleotides, the CDR3 is TGTGCCAGCAGCTTGGCTCTCCTAGCGGGAGATATAGGTGAGCAGTTCTTC. Looking up the rest from reference TRBV5-4 and TRBJ2-1 gives the full variable domain: ETGVTQSPTHLIKTRGQQVTLRCSSQSGHNTVSWYQQALGQGPQFIFQYYREEENGRGNFPPRFSGLQFPNYSSELNVNALELDDSALYLCASSLALLAGDIGEQFFGPGTRLTVL.

In DNA form, the CDR3 reads TGTGCCAGCAGTTCCGACGGAGGACTAGTTGGGGATGAGCAGTTCTTC. Residues: CASSSDGGLVGDEQFF. The V gene is TRBV6-5, the J gene TRBJ2-1; TRBD2 matches 7 bases. The CDR3 length is 16 residues. Per the germline V gene, CDR1 is MNHEY and CDR2 is SVGAGI. The J segment lost 8 bases and the V segment lost 4 bases, leaving 14 bases of the junction unmatched.

This rearrangement joins TRBV4-2 to TRBJ2-7; tentative D call: TRBD1 (5 bases). Germline CDR1 reads LGHNA; CDR2 reads YNFKEQ. This CDR3 has 17 amino acids. Trimming pared 1 base from V and 0 bases from J, leaving 16 bases between. Written as DNA, the CDR3 is TGTGCCAGCAGCCAAGCCCCGACAGCCCCCAGCTCCTACGAGCAGTACTTC. Its translation is CASSQAPTAPSSYEQYF.

This clone was recorded only once. The V call is TRBV6-6, the J call TRBJ2-7; D is uncertain. V was trimmed by 11 bases and J by 3 bases, leaving 11 bases between them. There are 11 residues in the CDR3. CDR1 is MNHNY and CDR2 is SVGAGI in the germline V gene (reference sequence). The CDR3, as DNA: TGTGCCGGTGGACCCCTCTACGAGCAGTACTTC. Translation: CAGGPLYEQYF.

The rearrangement uses TRBV2 and TRBJ1-1; unclear D gene. The CDR3 spans 14 residues. Between the trimmed V and J ends, which lost 1 base and 6 bases, there was a span of 12 bases. Germline V gene sequence: CDR1 SNHLY, CDR2 FYNNEI. The CDR3 DNA reads as TGTGCCAGCAGTGAAGGGAGGGTAGGATCTGAAGCTTTCTTT. Its protein is CASSEGRVGSEAFF.

The CDR3 nucleotides read TGTGCCAGCTCACCAACCACAGGGGCCAACTACGAGCAGTACTTC. Translation: CASSPTTGANYEQYF. The chain recombines TRBV18 with TRBJ2-7; 7 bases map to TRBD1. V lost 2 bases, J lost 3 bases, and 7 bases stayed unmatched. CDR1 is KGHSH and CDR2 is LQKENI in the germline V gene. The CDR3 covers 15 residues.